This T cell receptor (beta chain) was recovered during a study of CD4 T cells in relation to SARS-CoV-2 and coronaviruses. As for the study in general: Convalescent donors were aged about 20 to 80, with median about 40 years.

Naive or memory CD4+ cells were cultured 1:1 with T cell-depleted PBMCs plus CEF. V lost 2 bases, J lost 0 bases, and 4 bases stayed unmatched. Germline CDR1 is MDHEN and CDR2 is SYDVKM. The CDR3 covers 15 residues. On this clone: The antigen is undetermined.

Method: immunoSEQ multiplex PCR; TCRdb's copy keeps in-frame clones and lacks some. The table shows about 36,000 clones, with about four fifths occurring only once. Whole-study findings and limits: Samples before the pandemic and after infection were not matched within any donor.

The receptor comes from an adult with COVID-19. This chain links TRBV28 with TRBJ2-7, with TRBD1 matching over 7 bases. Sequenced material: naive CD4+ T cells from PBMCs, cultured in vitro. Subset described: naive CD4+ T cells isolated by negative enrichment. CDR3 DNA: TGTGCCAGCAGTTTAACTACAGGGGTCTCCTACGAGCAGTACTTC. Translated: CASSLTTGVSYEQYF.